Listed here is a single TCR beta chain. The entry originates in a study of shared clonotypes between healthy human individuals. Only in-frame clones appear in the TCRdb table, and some are missing; sequencing was by immunoSEQ multiplex PCR. The sample includes about 1.5 million clones, 95% to 99% of them seen just once. Each donor was a Caucasian adult residing in Nashville, Tennessee. V lost 8 bases, J lost 1 base, and 8 bases lay in between. The CDR3 is 12 amino acids. Germline V gene sequence: CDR1 MRHNA, CDR2 SNTAGT. The sequenced material came from naive CD4+ T cells sorted from blood. Documented subset: CD45RA+ positively selected. The genes are TRBV6-4 and TRBJ2-5; D not resolved. This sequence originates from a man aged 25 to 40 in good health. CDR3 in amino acids: CASQIIQETQYF. In nucleotides, the CDR3 is TGTGCCAGCCAGATAATCCAAGAGACCCAGTACTTC.